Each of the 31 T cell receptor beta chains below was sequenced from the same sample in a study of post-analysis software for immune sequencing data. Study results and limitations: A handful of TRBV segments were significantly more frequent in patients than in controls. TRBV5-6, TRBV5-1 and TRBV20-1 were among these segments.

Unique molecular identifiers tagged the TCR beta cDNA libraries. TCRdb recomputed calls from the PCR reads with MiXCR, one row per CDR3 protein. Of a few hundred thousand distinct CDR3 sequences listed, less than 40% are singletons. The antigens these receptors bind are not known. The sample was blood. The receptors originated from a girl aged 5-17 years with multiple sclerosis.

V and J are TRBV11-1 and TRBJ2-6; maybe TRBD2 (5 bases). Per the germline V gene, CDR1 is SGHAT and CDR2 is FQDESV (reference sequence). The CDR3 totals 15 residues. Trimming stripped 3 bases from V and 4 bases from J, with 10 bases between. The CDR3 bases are TGTGCCAGCAGCTTTGGACGGGGAGGGGCCAACGTCCTGACTTTC. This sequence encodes CASSFGRGGANVLTF.

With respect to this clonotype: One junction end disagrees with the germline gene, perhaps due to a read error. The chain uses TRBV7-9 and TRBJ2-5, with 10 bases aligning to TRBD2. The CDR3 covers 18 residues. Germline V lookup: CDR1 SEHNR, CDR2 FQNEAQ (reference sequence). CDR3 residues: CANSSIAGGRSIQETQYF. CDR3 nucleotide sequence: TGTGCCAACAGCTCGATAGCGGGGGGCCGGTCCATTCAAGAGACCCAGTACTTC.

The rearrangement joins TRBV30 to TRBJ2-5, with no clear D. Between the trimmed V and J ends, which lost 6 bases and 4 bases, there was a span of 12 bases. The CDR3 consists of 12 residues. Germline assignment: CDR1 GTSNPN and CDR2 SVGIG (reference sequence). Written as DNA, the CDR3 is TGTGCCTGTTCGCCCGCAAGAGAGACCCAGTACTTC. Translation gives CACSPARETQYF.

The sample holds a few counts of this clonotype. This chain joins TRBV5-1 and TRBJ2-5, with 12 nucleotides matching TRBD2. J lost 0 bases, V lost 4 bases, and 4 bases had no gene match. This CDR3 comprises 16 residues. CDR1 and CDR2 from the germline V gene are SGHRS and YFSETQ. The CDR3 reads CASSPWTSGDQETQYF. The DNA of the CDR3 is TGCGCCAGCAGCCCCTGGACTAGCGGGGACCAAGAGACCCAGTACTTC. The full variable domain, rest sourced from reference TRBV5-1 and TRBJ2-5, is KAGVTQTPRYLIKTRGQQVTLSCSPISGHRSVSWYQQTPGQGLQFLFEYFSETQRNKGNFPGRFSGRQFSNSRSEMNVSTLELGDSALYLCASSPWTSGDQETQYFGPGTRLLVL.

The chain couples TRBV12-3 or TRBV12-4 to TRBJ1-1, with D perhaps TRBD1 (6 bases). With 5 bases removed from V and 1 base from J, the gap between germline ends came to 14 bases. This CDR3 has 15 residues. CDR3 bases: TGTGCCAGCAGTCCATACTCCAGGGGGAACACTGAAGCTTTCTTT. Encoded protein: CASSPYSRGNTEAFF.

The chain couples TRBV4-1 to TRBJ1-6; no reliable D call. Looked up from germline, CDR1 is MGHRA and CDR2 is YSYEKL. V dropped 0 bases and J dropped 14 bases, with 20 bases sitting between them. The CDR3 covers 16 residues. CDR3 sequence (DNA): TGCGCCAGCAGCCAAGAAGAGGGTGGGAGAAAGGGAGCCCTCCACTTT. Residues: CASSQEEGGRKGALHF.

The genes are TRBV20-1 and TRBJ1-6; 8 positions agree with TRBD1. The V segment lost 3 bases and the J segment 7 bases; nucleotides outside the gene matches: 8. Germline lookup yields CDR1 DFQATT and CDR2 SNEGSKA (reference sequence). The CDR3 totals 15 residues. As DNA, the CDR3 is TGCAGTGCTAGTCGCGCGACAGGGGAGAATTCACCCCTCCACTTT. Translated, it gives CSASRATGENSPLHF.

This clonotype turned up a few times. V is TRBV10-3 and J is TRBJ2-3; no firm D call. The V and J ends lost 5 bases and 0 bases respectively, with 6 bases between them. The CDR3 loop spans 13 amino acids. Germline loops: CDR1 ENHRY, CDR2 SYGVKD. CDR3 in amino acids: CAISWTSTDTQYF. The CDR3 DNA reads TGTGCCATCAGTTGGACCAGCACAGATACGCAGTATTTT.

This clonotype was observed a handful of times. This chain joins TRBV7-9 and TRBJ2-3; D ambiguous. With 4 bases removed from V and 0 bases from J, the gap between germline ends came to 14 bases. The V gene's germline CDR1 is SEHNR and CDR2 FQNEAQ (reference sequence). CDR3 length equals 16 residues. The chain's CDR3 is CASSWGTGLSTDTQYF. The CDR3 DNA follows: TGTGCCAGCAGCTGGGGTACGGGCCTTAGCACAGATACGCAGTATTTT.

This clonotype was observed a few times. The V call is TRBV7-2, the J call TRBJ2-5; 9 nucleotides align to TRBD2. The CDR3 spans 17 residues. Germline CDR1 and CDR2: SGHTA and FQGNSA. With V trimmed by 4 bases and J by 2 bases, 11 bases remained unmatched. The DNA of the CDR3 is TGTGCCAGCAGCTCCCCCCCAGCGGGGGGCCTTCAAGAGACCCAGTACTTC. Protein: CASSSPPAGGLQETQYF. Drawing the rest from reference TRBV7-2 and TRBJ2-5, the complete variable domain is GAGVSQSPSNKVTEKGKDVELRCDPISGHTALYWYRQSLGQGLEFLIYFQGNSAPDKSGLPSDRFSAERTGGSVSTLTIQRTQQEDSAVYLCASSSPPAGGLQETQYFGPGTRLLVL.

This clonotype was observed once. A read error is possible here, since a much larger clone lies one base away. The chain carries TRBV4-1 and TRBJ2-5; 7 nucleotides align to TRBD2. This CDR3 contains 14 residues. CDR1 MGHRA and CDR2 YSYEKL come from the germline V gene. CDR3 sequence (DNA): TGCACCAGCAGCCAAATTGCGGGAGAAGAGACCCAGTACTTC. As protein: CTSSQIAGEETQYF.

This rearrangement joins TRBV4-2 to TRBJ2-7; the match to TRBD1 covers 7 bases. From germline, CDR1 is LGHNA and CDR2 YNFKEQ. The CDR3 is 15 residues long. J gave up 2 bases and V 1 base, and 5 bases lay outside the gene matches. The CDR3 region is CASSQARDSPYEQYF. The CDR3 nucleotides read TGTGCCAGCAGCCAAGCCAGGGACAGCCCCTACGAGCAGTACTTC.

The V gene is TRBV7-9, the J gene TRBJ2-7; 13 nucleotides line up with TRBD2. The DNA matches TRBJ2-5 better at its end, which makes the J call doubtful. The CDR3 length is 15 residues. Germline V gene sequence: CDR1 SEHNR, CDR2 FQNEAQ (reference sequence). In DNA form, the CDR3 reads TGTGCCAGCAGCGAAACTAGCGGGGGGGTAGAGACCCAGTACTTC. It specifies CASSETSGGVETQYF.

The CDR3 bases are TGCGCCAGCAGCTTGGACGGGAATCCCCAAAACTATGGCTACACCTTC. It translates to CASSLDGNPQNYGYTF. This chain connects TRBV5-1 to TRBJ1-2; no definite D call. This CDR3 comprises 16 residues. Germline assignment: CDR1 SGHRS and CDR2 YFSETQ. V was pared by 0 bases and J by 2 bases, with 14 bases between.

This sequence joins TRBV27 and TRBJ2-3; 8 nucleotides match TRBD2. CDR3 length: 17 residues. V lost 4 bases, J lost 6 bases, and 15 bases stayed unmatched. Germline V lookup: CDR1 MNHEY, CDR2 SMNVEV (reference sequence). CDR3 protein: CASSSFAGTSFSDTQYF. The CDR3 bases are TGTGCCAGCAGTTCCTTTGCCGGGACTAGTTTCTCGGATACGCAGTATTTT.

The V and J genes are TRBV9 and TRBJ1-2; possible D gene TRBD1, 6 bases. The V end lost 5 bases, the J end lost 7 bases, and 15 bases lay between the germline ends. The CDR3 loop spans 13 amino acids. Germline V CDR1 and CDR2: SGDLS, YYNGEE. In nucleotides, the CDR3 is TGTGCCAGCAGACCAACAGGGCATAGTGGCTACACCTTC. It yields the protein CASRPTGHSGYTF.

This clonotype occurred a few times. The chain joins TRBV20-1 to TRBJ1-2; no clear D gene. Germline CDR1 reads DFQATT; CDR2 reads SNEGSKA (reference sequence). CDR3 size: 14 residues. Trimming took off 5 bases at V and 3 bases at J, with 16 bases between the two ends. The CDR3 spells CSALPGQADYGYTF. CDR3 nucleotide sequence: TGCAGTGCTCTCCCAGGCCAAGCCGACTATGGCTACACCTTC.

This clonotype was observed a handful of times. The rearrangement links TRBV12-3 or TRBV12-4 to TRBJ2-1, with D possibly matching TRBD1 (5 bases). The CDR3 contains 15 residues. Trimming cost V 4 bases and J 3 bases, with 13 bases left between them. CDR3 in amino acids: CASSSQGILYNEQFF. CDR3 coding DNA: TGTGCCAGCAGTTCTCAGGGTATCCTCTACAATGAGCAGTTCTTC.

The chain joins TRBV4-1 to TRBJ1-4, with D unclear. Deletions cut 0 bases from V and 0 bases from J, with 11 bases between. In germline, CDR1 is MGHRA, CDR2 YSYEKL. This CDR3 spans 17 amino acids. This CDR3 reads CASSQEPTQTTNEKLFF. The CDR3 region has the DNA TGCGCCAGCAGCCAAGAGCCCACACAGACAACTAATGAAAAACTGTTTTTT.

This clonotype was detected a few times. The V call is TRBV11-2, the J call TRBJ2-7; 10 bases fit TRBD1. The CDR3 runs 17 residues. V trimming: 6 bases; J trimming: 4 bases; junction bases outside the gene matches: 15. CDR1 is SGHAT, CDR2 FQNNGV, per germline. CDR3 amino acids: CASSGRAVDRGLYEQYF. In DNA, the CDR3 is TGTGCCAGCAGTGGGCGGGCAGTCGACAGGGGGCTGTACGAGCAGTACTTC.

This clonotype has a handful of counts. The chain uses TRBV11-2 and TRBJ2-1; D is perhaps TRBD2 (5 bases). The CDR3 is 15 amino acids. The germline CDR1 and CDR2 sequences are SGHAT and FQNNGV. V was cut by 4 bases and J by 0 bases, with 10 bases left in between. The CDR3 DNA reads TGTGCCAGCAGCTCCGACTACCGCTCCTACAATGAGCAGTTCTTC. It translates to CASSSDYRSYNEQFF.

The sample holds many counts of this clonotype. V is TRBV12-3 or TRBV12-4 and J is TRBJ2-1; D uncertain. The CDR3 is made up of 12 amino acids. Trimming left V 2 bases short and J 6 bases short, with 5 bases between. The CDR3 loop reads CASSLKRNEQFF. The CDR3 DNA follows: TGTGCCAGCAGTTTAAAGCGCAATGAGCAGTTCTTC.

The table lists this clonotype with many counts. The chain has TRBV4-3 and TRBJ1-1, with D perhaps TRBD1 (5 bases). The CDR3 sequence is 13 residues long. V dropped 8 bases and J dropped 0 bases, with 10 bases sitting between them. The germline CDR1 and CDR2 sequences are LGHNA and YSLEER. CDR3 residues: CASSQGMNTEAFF. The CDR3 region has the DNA TGCGCCAGCTCCCAGGGTATGAACACTGAAGCTTTCTTT.

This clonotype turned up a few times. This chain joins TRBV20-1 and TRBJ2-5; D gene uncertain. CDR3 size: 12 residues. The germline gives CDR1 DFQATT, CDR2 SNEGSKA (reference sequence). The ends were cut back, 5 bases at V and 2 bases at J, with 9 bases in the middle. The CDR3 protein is CSARLRQETQYF. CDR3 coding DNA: TGCAGTGCTCGACTCCGGCAAGAGACCCAGTACTTC.

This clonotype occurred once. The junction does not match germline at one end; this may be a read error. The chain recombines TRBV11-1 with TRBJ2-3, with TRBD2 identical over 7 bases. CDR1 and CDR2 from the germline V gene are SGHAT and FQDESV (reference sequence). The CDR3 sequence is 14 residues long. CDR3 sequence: CAGSLGLRTDTQYF. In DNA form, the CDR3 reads TGTGCCGGCAGCTTGGGACTACGCACAGATACGCAGTATTTT.

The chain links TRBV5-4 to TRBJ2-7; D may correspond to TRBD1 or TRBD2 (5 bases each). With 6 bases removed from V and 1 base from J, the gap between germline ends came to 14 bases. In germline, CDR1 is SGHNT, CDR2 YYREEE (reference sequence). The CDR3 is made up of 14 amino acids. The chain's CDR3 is CASTRDLTSYEQYF. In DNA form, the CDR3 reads TGTGCCAGCACCCGGGACCTGACTTCCTACGAGCAGTACTTC.

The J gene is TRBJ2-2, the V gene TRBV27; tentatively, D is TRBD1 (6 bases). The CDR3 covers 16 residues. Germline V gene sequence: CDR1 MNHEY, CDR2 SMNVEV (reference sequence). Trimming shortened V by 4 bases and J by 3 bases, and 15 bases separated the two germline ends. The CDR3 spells CASSSKDRAHTGELFF. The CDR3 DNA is TGTGCCAGCAGTTCCAAGGACAGAGCTCACACCGGGGAGCTGTTTTTT.

Here the CDR3 reads CSVVAGGNQETQYF. The CDR3 DNA is TGCAGCGTTGTGGCGGGGGGGAATCAGGAGACCCAGTACTTC. The J gene is TRBJ2-5, the V gene TRBV29-1; 9 bases map to TRBD2. The CDR3 is made up of 14 amino acids. CDR1 is SQVTM and CDR2 is ANQGSEA in the germline V gene. The V and J ends lost 4 bases and 5 bases, in that order; junction bases with no gene match: 8.

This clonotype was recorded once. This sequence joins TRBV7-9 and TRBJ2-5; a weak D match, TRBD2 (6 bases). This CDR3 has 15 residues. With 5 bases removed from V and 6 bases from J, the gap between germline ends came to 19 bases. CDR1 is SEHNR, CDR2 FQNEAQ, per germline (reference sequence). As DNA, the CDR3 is TGTGCCAGCAGCCTCCCGGGGGATAATTCTCAGACCCAGTACTTC. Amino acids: CASSLPGDNSQTQYF.

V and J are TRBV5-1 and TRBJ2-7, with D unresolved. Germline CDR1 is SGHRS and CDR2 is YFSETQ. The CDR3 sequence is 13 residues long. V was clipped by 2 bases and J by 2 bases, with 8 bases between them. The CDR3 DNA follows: TGCGCCAGCAGCTTCGACACCCCCTACGAGCAGTACTTC. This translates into CASSFDTPYEQYF. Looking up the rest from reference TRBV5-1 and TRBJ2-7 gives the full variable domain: KAGVTQTPRYLIKTRGQQVTLSCSPISGHRSVSWYQQTPGQGLQFLFEYFSETQRNKGNFPGRFSGRQFSNSRSEMNVSTLELGDSALYLCASSFDTPYEQYFGPGTRLTVT.

The CDR3 DNA is TGTGCCAGCAGTTCTGGTATCGGCGGGGCTCGGCGGGAGACCCAGTACTTC. Its protein product is CASSSGIGGARRETQYF. The chain carries TRBV6-6 and TRBJ2-5, with D possibly TRBD2 on 6 matching bases. This CDR3 has 17 residues. The V gene lost 4 bases and the J gene lost 5 bases, with 23 bases spanning the gap. Germline CDR1 reads MNHNY; CDR2 reads SVGAGI (reference sequence).